This TCR beta chain was identified during a study of blood T cell repertoires in COVID-19 (dated by TCRdb to 2020 to 2021). Concerning the study at large: Samples from collaborators originated in the United States, Italy and Spain and spanned both the acute and convalescent phases of COVID-19. The samples were drawn from the first 160 participants of the ongoing ImmuneRACE study and from more than 1,000 subjects provided by 6 global collaborators. Subjects who had been exposed to COVID-19, were actively infected with it, or had recovered from it provided the deeply sampled blood TCRbeta repertoires that made up the dataset. The repertoires were released in a freely available public database intended as a resource for research on the immune response to SARS-CoV-2. HLA class I and class II types, where available, came from metadata supplied by the sample provider rather than from assay-based typing. The sample metadata nearly always contained a de-identified subject ID, COVID-19 status, age in years and sex. The prospective study material was composed of cDNA or gDNA derived from T cells, B-cell-depleted T cells, or PBMCs. Overall study results and their limits: Clinical and demographic metadata were provided uncurated, with the amount varying by source and participant.

TCRbeta CDR3 regions were amplified from genomic DNA using the immunoSEQ Assay, a bias-controlled multiplex PCR. The original pipeline was this. The number of nucleated cells in each sample was estimated from the amplification of reference gene primers within the assay. To quantify the absolute abundance of each unique TCRbeta CDR3 rearrangement, sequence reads were collapsed and filtered. For each sample, productive Simpson clonality was calculated as the square root of Simpson's diversity index across productive rearrangements. The clones in this table, taken by TCRdb from immuneACCESS, are in-frame only. Not every clone is retained; where verified, under half of the shortfall comes from an unresolved V gene, and the cause of the rest is unknown. V and J calls and clone size follow that table, whereas D and trimming were derived from the DNA. A total of hundreds of thousands of clones appear in this sample, approximately 83% of them only once. The ten top clones hold about 1.9% of the sample.

Turning to this clone: No antigen is known for it. Per-base quality was not reported, and no clone a single base away is much larger than it.

V has 2 bases trimmed and J has 7 bases trimmed; junction bases matching no gene number 10. CDR1 and CDR2 were assigned from the germline V gene as MNHEY and SVGEGT. The CDR3 starts with the cysteine, ends with the phenylalanine, and has 15 residues. Left in the record is the CDR3 DNA by itself, 45 bases read in frame from the first base. A second Seattle source provided samples from volunteer blood donors who had recovered from COVID-19. Collaborating institutions collected whole blood in K2EDTA tubes following their own protocols. For TCRbeta analysis, collaborators shipped samples in one of three forms: frozen whole blood, isolated PBMCs, or DNA extracted from either of those sample types.

The chain was built from TRBV6-2 or TRBV6-3 and TRBJ2-7, with TRBD1 identical over 8 junction bases. The sample consisted of peripheral blood. The clonotype comes from a woman in her thirties who had recovered from COVID-19. At the DNA level, the sequence is TGTGCCAGCAGTTACACAGGGGGTGCCCTTCGAGAGCAGTACTTC. This encodes CASSYTGGALREQYF.